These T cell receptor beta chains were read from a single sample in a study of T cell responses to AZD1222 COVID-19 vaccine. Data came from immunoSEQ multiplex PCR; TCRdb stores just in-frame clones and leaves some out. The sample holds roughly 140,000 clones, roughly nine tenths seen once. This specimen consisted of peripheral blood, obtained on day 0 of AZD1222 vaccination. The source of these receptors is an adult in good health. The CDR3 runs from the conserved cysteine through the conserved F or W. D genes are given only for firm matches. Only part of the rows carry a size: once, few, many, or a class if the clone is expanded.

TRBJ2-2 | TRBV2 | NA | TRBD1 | CASKGTGAPGELFF | TGTGCCAGCAAGGGAACAGGGGCCCCCGGGGAGCTGTTTTTT
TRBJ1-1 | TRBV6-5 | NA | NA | CASRGLWTVNTEAFF | TGTGCCAGCAGGGGACTTTGGACAGTGAACACTGAAGCTTTCTTT
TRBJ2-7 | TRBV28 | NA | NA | CASSRTAYEQYF | TGTGCCAGCAGTCGGACAGCCTACGAGCAGTACTTC
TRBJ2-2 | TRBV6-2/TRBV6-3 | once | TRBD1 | CASSDRENGELFF | TGTGCCAGCAGTGACAGGGAGAACGGGGAGCTGTTTTTT
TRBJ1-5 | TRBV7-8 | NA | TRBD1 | CASSLGGGHQPQHF | TGTGCCAGCAGCTTAGGAGGGGGCCATCAGCCCCAGCATTTT
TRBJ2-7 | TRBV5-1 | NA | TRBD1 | CASSFRDRAYEQYF | TGCGCCAGCAGCTTCCGGGACAGGGCCTACGAGCAGTACTTC
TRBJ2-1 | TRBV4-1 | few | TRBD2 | CASSQGLLAGGSSSYNEQFF | TGCGCCAGCAGCCAAGGACTACTAGCGGGAGGTTCGAGCTCCTACAATGAGCAGTTCTTC
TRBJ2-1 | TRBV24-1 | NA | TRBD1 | CATSDGTGFDSYNEQFF | TGTGCCACCAGTGATGGGACAGGGTTCGACTCCTACAATGAGCAGTTCTTC
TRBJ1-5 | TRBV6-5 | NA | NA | CASSLGVQPQHF | TGTGCCAGCAGTCTGGGGGTTCAGCCCCAGCATTTT
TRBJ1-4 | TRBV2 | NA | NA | CASSPNEKLFF | TGTGCCAGCTCTCCAAATGAAAAACTGTTTTTT
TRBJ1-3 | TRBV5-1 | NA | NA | CASSLGGTGNTIYF | TGCGCCAGCAGCTTGGGGGGTACTGGAAACACCATATATTTT
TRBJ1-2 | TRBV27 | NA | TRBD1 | CASSPDRISYGYTF | TGTGCCAGCAGTCCGGACAGGATTAGCTATGGCTACACCTTC
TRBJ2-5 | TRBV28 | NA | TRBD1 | CASDTTGGAFGETQYF | TGTGCCAGCGACACGACAGGGGGCGCATTCGGGGAGACCCAGTACTTC
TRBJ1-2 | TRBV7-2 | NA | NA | CASSFPSYGYTF | TGTGCCAGCAGCTTTCCCAGCTATGGCTACACCTTC
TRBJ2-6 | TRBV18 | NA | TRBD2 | CASSPTSGRSPGANVLTF | TGTGCCAGCTCACCAACTAGCGGGAGAAGTCCTGGGGCCAACGTCCTGACTTTC
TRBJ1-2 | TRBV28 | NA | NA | CASSSTVVYGYTF | TGTGCCAGCTCTAGTACAGTAGTCTATGGCTACACCTTC
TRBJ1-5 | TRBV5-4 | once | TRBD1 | CASSVDRDNQPQHF | TGTGCCAGCAGCGTGGACAGGGACAATCAGCCCCAGCATTTT
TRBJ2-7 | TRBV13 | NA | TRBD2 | CASSVSGGTYEQYF | TGTGCCAGCAGCGTTAGCGGGGGGACCTACGAGCAGTACTTC
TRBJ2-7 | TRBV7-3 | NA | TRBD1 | CASSLTGQIVGEQYF | TGTGCCAGCAGCTTAACGGGACAGATCGTGGGCGAGCAGTACTTC
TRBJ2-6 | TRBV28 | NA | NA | CFHGPGSGANVLTF | TGCTTCCATGGACCGGGCTCTGGGGCCAACGTCCTGACTTTC
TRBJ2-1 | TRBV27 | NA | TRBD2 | CASSLRAGGDNEQFF | TGTGCCAGCAGTTTAAGAGCGGGAGGAGACAATGAGCAGTTCTTC
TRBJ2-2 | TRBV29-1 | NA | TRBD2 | CSVELAGLRLNTGELFF | TGCAGCGTTGAACTAGCGGGACTCCGGCTCAACACCGGGGAGCTGTTTTTT
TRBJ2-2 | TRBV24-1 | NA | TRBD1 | CATSDFGGTGAATGELFF | TGTGCCACCAGTGATTTTGGGGGGACAGGGGCTGCCACCGGGGAGCTGTTTTTT
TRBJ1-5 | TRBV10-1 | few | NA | CASGTCNQPQHF | TGCGCCAGCGGGACCTGCAATCAGCCCCAGCATTTT
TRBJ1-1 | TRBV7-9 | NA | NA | CASSSLWDTPNTEAFF | TGTGCCAGCAGCTCCCTCTGGGACACCCCGAACACTGAAGCTTTCTTT
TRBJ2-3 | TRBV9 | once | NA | CASTGGDSSDTQYF | TGTGCCAGCACCGGGGGGGACAGCAGTGATACGCAGTATTTT
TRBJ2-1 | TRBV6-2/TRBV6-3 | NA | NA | CASSRQEINEQFF | TGTGCCAGCAGCCGCCAGGAAATTAATGAGCAGTTCTTC
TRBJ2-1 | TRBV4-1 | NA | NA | CASSQTDFRYNEQFF | TGCGCCAGCAGCCAAACCGACTTTCGTTACAATGAGCAGTTCTTC
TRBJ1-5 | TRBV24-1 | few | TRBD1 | CATSDGTEGSNQPQHF | TGTGCCACCAGTGACGGGACAGAGGGGAGCAATCAGCCCCAGCATTTT
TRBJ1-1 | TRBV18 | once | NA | CASSQAGDDTEAFF | TGTGCCAGCTCTCAGGCGGGGGATGACACTGAAGCTTTCTTT
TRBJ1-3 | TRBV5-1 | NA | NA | CASSSQGDSGNTIYF | TGCGCCAGCAGCTCCCAGGGCGACTCTGGAAACACCATATATTTT
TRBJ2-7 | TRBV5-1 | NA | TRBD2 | CASSLSSGSPGEQYF | TGCGCCAGCAGCTTGTCTAGCGGGAGCCCGGGGGAGCAGTACTTC
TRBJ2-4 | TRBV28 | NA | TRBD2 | CASSLFAAGQNIQYF | TGTGCCAGCAGTTTATTTGCAGCGGGGCAAAACATTCAGTACTTC
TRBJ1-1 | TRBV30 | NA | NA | CAWSPPPGTEAFF | TGTGCCTGGAGCCCTCCGCCAGGGACTGAAGCTTTCTTT